This note documents a single T cell receptor beta chain sequence. CDR1 and CDR2 (germline): LNHNV, YYDKDF (reference sequence). The CDR3 loop spans 15 amino acids. V lost 0 bases and J lost 2, with 10 bases in between. In the authors' workflow: Estimated nucleated cell counts came from reference gene primer amplification. Some clones are missing from TCRdb's copy, which holds only in-frame ones; the method was immunoSEQ multiplex PCR. V, J and clone size are taken as reported in that table, and D and trimming were inferred from the DNA itself. The sample has fewer than 85,000 clones, roughly 88% seen once. The data are from a study of blood T cell repertoires in COVID-19. In the study overall: Some COVID-19 samples were acute and others convalescent; all came from the United States, Italy and Spain. PBMCs, B-cell-depleted T cells, or T cells were the source of the cDNA or gDNA that made up the material.

V gene TRBV15 combines with J gene TRBJ2-5; D is perhaps TRBD1 (6 bases). The sequenced sample consisted of peripheral blood. This clonotype originated in a woman between 45 and 65 years old in a cohort sampled during active COVID-19. The CDR3 loop reads CATSRDPGQQETQYF. DNA for the CDR3: TGTGCCACCAGCAGAGACCCCGGACAGCAAGAGACCCAGTACTTC.